This entry concerns a single T cell receptor (beta chain). Its antigen is still unknown. The input lacks base qualities; no much larger clone sits a single base away. Cut back by 2 bases and 0 bases, the V and J ends lie 9 bases apart. CDR1 and CDR2, per the germline V gene, are SGDLS and YYNGEE. Reading from cysteine to phenylalanine, the CDR3 counts 16 amino acids. Left in the record is the CDR3 DNA by itself, 48 bases read in frame from the first base. Each collaborating institution followed its own protocols to collect whole blood in K2EDTA tubes. For TCRbeta analysis, collaborators shipped samples in one of three forms: frozen whole blood, isolated PBMCs, or DNA extracted from either of those sample types. The data stem from a study of blood T cell repertoires in COVID-19 (dated by TCRdb to 2018 to 2021). A note on the overall study: The collaborator samples originated in the United States, Italy and Spain and spanned the acute and convalescent phases of COVID-19. The prospective study material was composed of cDNA or gDNA derived from T cells, B-cell-depleted T cells, or PBMCs. Subjects who had been exposed to COVID-19, were actively infected with it, or had recovered from it provided the deeply sampled blood TCRbeta repertoires that made up the dataset. The repertoires were made available in a free public database intended to serve as a resource for research on the immune response to SARS-CoV-2. Samples came from the ongoing ImmuneRACE study (first 160 participants) plus 1,254 subjects from 6 global collaborators. The sample metadata nearly always contained a de-identified subject ID, COVID-19 status, age in years and sex. Where available, HLA class I and class II types were taken from metadata supplied by the sample provider and were not determined by assay-based typing. Study-wide findings and limitations: Clinical and demographic metadata were provided uncurated, with the amount varying by source and participant.

The immunoSEQ Assay, a bias-controlled multiplex PCR, was used to amplify TCRbeta CDR3 regions from genomic DNA. The paper's processing steps were these. The number of nucleated cells in each sample was estimated by amplification of reference gene primers within the assay. Sequence reads were collapsed and filtered to measure the absolute abundance of every unique TCRbeta CDR3 rearrangement. Productive Simpson clonality was computed per sample as the square root of Simpson's diversity index over productive rearrangements. TCRdb holds this immuneACCESS table with in-frame rearrangements only. Some clones are missing; in checked studies, unresolved V genes explain under half, and the rest has no known cause. Clone size and the V and J calls come from that table; the DNA yielded D and trimming. A total of 250,000 or so clones appear in this sample, around 88% of them only once. Clones ranked in the top ten supply over 1.1% of the sample.

This TCR derives from a man at least 80 years old with acute or convalescent COVID-19. Sequencing was carried out using peripheral blood. The chain was built from TRBV9 and TRBJ2-6; the D segment cannot be called with confidence. The sequenced DNA is TGTGCCAGCAGCGTCCGACATGGCTCTGGGGCCAACGTCCTGACTTTC. The encoded protein is CASSVRHGSGANVLTF. The CDR3 plus the reference TRBV9 and TRBJ2-6 genes for the other parts give the full variable domain: DSGVTQTPKHLITATGQRVTLRCSPRSGDLSVYWYQQSLDQGLQFLIQYYNGEERAKGNILERFSAQQFPDLHSELNLSSLELGDSALYFCASSVRHGSGANVLTFGAGSRLTVL.